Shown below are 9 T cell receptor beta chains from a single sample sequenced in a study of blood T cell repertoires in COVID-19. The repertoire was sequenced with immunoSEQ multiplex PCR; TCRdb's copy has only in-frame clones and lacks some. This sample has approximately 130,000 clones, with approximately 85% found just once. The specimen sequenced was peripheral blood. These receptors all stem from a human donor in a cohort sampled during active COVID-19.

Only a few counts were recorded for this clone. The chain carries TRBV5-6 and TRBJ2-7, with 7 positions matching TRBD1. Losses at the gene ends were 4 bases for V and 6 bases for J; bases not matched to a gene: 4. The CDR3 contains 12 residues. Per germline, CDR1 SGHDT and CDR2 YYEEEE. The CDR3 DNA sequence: TGTGCCAGCAGCATATACAGGGGCGAGCAGTACGTC. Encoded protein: CASSIYRGEQYV.

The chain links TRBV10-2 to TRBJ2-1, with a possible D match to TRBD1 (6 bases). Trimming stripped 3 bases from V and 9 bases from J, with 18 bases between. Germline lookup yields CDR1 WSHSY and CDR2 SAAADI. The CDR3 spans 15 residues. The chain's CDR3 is CASSEVDRSRVEQFF. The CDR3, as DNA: TGCGCCAGCAGTGAAGTCGACAGGAGTCGGGTTGAGCAGTTCTTC.

In DNA form, the CDR3 reads TGTGCCAGCAGTCCCCAGGGTACTAGCAATCAGCCCCAGCATTTT. It encodes CASSPQGTSNQPQHF. The rearrangement uses TRBV6-2 or TRBV6-3 and TRBJ1-5, with D possibly being TRBD1 (5 bases). The CDR3 covers 15 residues. Germline V CDR1 and CDR2: MNHEY, SVGEGT. Trimming stripped 5 bases from V and 0 bases from J, with 11 bases between.

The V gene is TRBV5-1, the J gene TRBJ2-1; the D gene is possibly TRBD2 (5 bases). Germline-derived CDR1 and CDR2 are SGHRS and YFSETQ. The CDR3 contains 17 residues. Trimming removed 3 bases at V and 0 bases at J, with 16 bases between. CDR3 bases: TGCGCCAGCAGCTCTCAACCCGGGGTACTCTCCTACAATGAGCAGTTCTTC. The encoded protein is CASSSQPGVLSYNEQFF.

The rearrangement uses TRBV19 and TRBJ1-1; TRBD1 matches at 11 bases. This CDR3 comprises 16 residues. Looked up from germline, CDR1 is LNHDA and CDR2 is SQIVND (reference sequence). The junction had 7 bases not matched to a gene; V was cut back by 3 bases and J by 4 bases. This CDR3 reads CASSIPGQGVGTEAFF. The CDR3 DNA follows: TGTGCCAGTAGTATCCCGGGACAGGGGGTTGGCACTGAAGCTTTCTTT.

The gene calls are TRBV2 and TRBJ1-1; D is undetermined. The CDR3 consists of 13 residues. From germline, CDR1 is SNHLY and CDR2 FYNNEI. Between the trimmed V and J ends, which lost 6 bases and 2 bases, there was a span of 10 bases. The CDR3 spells CASRQDTNTEAFF. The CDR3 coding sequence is TGTGCCAGCAGGCAAGACACTAACACTGAAGCTTTCTTT.

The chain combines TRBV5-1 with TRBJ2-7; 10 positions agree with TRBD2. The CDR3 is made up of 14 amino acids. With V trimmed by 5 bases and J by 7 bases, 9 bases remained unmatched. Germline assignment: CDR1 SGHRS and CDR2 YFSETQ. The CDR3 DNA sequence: TGCGCCAGCAGGACCAGCGGGGGGGCCGGGGAGCAGTACTTC. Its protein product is CASRTSGGAGEQYF. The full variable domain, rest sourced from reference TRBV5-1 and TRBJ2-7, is KAGVTQTPRYLIKTRGQQVTLSCSPISGHRSVSWYQQTPGQGLQFLFEYFSETQRNKGNFPGRFSGRQFSNSRSEMNVSTLELGDSALYLCASRTSGGAGEQYFGPGTRLTVT.

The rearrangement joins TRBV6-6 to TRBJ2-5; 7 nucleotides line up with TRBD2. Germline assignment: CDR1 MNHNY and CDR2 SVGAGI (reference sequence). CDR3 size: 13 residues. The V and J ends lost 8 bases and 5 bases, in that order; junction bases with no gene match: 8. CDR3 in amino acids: CASGGDRGETQYF. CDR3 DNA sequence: TGTGCCAGCGGGGGGGACCGGGGGGAGACCCAGTACTTC.

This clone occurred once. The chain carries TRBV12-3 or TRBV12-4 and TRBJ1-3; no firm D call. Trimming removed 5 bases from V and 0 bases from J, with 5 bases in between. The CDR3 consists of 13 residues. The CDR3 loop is CASSESSGNTIYF. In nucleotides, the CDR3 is TGTGCCAGCAGTGAGAGCTCTGGAAACACCATATATTTT.